Listed below are T cell receptor beta chains from one sample, sequenced in a study of OX40 agonist ivuxolimab in advanced cancers. Clones were read by immunoSEQ multiplex PCR, and TCRdb kept only the in-frame ones, dropping some. The sample contains about 130,000 clones, 85% to 95% of which appear only once. The sequenced sample was CD4+ or CD8+ T cells sorted from blood, obtained in a trial of the OX40 agonist ivuxolimab. The receptors shown here come from an adult with an advanced solid tumor such as melanoma, head and neck, liver or kidney cancer. Each CDR3 is given with its conserved first and last residue. The D gene is left open where the match is weak. Only part of the rows carry a size: once, few, many, or a class if the clone is expanded.

cdr3_nt: TGTGCCACCCGGCAAGTCCTTAACACTGAAGCTTTCTTT
cdr3_aa: CATRQVLNTEAFF
j_call: TRBJ1-1
clone_size: -
d_call: -
v_call: TRBV6-5

cdr3_nt: TGTGCCTGGAGCGGGACTCCCCACTCCTACGAGCAGTACTTC
cdr3_aa: CAWSGTPHSYEQYF
j_call: TRBJ2-7
clone_size: -
d_call: -
v_call: TRBV30

cdr3_nt: TGTGCCAGCAGCGTAGTAGGGATAAATGAGCAGTTCTTC
cdr3_aa: CASSVVGINEQFF
j_call: TRBJ2-1
clone_size: -
d_call: -
v_call: TRBV9

cdr3_nt: TGTGCCTGGAGTGTTGGTTTAAAGGTCGAGCAGTACTTC
cdr3_aa: CAWSVGLKVEQYF
j_call: TRBJ2-7
clone_size: -
d_call: -
v_call: TRBV30

cdr3_nt: TGTGCCAGCAGATGGATTGGGACAGGGAACTACGAGCAGTACTTC
cdr3_aa: CASRWIGTGNYEQYF
j_call: TRBJ2-7
clone_size: -
d_call: TRBD1
v_call: TRBV7-3

cdr3_nt: TGTGCCAGCAGCGTAGAAGGTTTGCCCGGGACAGGGGTTGGTAACTATGGCTACACCTTC
cdr3_aa: CASSVEGLPGTGVGNYGYTF
j_call: TRBJ1-2
clone_size: -
d_call: TRBD1
v_call: TRBV9

cdr3_nt: TGTGCCAGCAGCCGGGACTACCTCTACGAGCAGTACTTC
cdr3_aa: CASSRDYLYEQYF
j_call: TRBJ2-7
clone_size: -
d_call: TRBD2
v_call: TRBV9

cdr3_nt: TGTGCCAGCAGTGAGGGACTAGGATCGTCCGATGAGCAGTTCTTC
cdr3_aa: CASSEGLGSSDEQFF
j_call: TRBJ2-1
clone_size: -
d_call: TRBD2
v_call: TRBV6-4

cdr3_nt: TGTGCCAGCAGCTTGACAGTTTACACTGAAGCTTTCTTT
cdr3_aa: CASSLTVYTEAFF
j_call: TRBJ1-1
clone_size: -
d_call: -
v_call: TRBV7-3

cdr3_nt: TGTGCCAGCTCACCTCCGGGACAGTCAGCCTACGAGCAGTACTTC
cdr3_aa: CASSPPGQSAYEQYF
j_call: TRBJ2-7
clone_size: -
d_call: TRBD1
v_call: TRBV18

cdr3_nt: TGTGCCAGCAGCTTAGAGGGACAGAGAAACACCATATATTTT
cdr3_aa: CASSLEGQRNTIYF
j_call: TRBJ1-3
clone_size: -
d_call: TRBD1
v_call: TRBV7-2

cdr3_nt: TGTGCCAGCACCGACCAGTGGAATGAGCAGTTCTTC
cdr3_aa: CASTDQWNEQFF
j_call: TRBJ2-1
clone_size: -
d_call: -
v_call: TRBV28

cdr3_nt: TGTGCCAGCAGCTTAGGGCAGCCCAATTCACCCCTCCACTTT
cdr3_aa: CASSLGQPNSPLHF
j_call: TRBJ1-6
clone_size: once
d_call: -
v_call: TRBV7-3

cdr3_nt: TGTGCCAGCAGCCCACCCGGGGGTACGCAGTATTTT
cdr3_aa: CASSPPGGTQYF
j_call: TRBJ2-3
clone_size: -
d_call: -
v_call: TRBV7-2

cdr3_nt: TGTGCCAGCACCCCCGGAGGGTTCTCTGGGGCCAACGTCCTGACTTTC
cdr3_aa: CASTPGGFSGANVLTF
j_call: TRBJ2-6
clone_size: -
d_call: -
v_call: TRBV28

cdr3_nt: TGCGCCAGCAGCCCTGGGACAGGCTCCAACTATGGCTACACCTTC
cdr3_aa: CASSPGTGSNYGYTF
j_call: TRBJ1-2
clone_size: -
d_call: TRBD1
v_call: TRBV5-1

cdr3_nt: TGTGCCAGCAGCCCTACCGGACAGGGGAAGACCGGGGAGCTGTTTTTT
cdr3_aa: CASSPTGQGKTGELFF
j_call: TRBJ2-2
clone_size: -
d_call: TRBD1
v_call: TRBV11-2

cdr3_nt: TGTGCCAGCGACCACCGGGACAGGGGGTACGAGCAGTACTTC
cdr3_aa: CASDHRDRGYEQYF
j_call: TRBJ2-7
clone_size: -
d_call: TRBD1
v_call: TRBV28

cdr3_nt: TGTGCCAGCAGTTACCGGGGGGGTCACTACAATGAGCAGTTCTTC
cdr3_aa: CASSYRGGHYNEQFF
j_call: TRBJ2-1
clone_size: -
d_call: TRBD2
v_call: TRBV6-5

cdr3_nt: TGTGCCAGCAGCCGGACCCGGACAGACACCGGGGAGCTGTTTTTT
cdr3_aa: CASSRTRTDTGELFF
j_call: TRBJ2-2
clone_size: -
d_call: -
v_call: TRBV4-2

cdr3_nt: TGTGCCAGCGGCCTGGGAAATGGACAGAGCTCCTACGAGCAGTACTTC
cdr3_aa: CASGLGNGQSSYEQYF
j_call: TRBJ2-7
clone_size: once
d_call: -
v_call: TRBV28

cdr3_nt: TGCAGCGTTCCCATGGGGACCGATGAGCAGTACTTC
cdr3_aa: CSVPMGTDEQYF
j_call: TRBJ2-7
clone_size: -
d_call: -
v_call: TRBV29-1

cdr3_nt: TGTGCCAGCAGCGGACGGGACCCCCAGCTTTATGGCTACACCTTC
cdr3_aa: CASSGRDPQLYGYTF
j_call: TRBJ1-2
clone_size: few
d_call: -
v_call: TRBV7-8

cdr3_nt: TGTGCCAGTAGTTCATCCGGGACAGGCAACTATGGCTACACCTTC
cdr3_aa: CASSSSGTGNYGYTF
j_call: TRBJ1-2
clone_size: -
d_call: TRBD1
v_call: TRBV19

cdr3_nt: TGCGCCAGCAGCCAAGTTGAAGTGGGGGGCCGTGAGACCCAGTACTTC
cdr3_aa: CASSQVEVGGRETQYF
j_call: TRBJ2-5
clone_size: -
d_call: -
v_call: TRBV4-3

cdr3_nt: TGCGCCAGCAGCATCGGACAGGCTCAAGAGACCCAGTACTTC
cdr3_aa: CASSIGQAQETQYF
j_call: TRBJ2-5
clone_size: -
d_call: TRBD1
v_call: TRBV5-1